These 11 T cell receptor beta chains were all obtained from the same sample, sequenced in a study of metastatic and nonmetastatic thyroid tumors. MiXCR reprocessed the PCR reads for TCRdb. The sample holds some 8,800 clones, around 40% seen once. No treatment of any kind had been given to any patient before thyroid surgery. What was sequenced was tumor tissue. These receptors were obtained from a male donor with papillary thyroid cancer or a benign thyroid nodule (not recorded which). Some clones in this sample may be carry-over from other donors' samples.

This chain links TRBV6-2 or TRBV6-3 with TRBJ1-2, with 8 bases fitting TRBD1. The ends lost 0 bases at V and 8 bases at J; junction bases unmatched: 8. Germline CDR1 reads MNHEY; CDR2 reads SVGEGT. The CDR3 covers 15 residues. Written as DNA, the CDR3 is TGTGCCAGCAGTTACTCGCCAGGGGGCCGGGACGGCTACACCTTC. This sequence encodes CASSYSPGGRDGYTF.

There are a few counts of this clone. The junction departs from the called germline gene at one end, perhaps through a read error. This chain's CDR3 is CASSIFPAANVLTF. CDR3 nucleotides: TGTGCCAGTAGTATCTTCCCGGCGGCCAACGTCCTGACCTTC. V is TRBV19 and J is TRBJ2-6, with no clear D. The CDR3 length is 14 residues. Germline CDR1 LNHDA, CDR2 SQIVND (reference sequence).

Points on this clone: At one end, the junction sequence differs from germline, possibly due to a read error. J is TRBJ2-7 and V is TRBV5-1, with 9 positions matching TRBD1. The CDR3 covers 15 residues. Germline V lookup: CDR1 SGHRS, CDR2 YFSETQ. CDR3 in DNA: TGCGCCAGCAGCGTAGAAACAGGGGGCCCCTACGAGCCGTACTTC. It specifies CASSVETGGPYEPYF.

This clone was observed a few times. The V call is TRBV9, the J call TRBJ2-2; D not certain. Trimming stripped 0 bases from V and 7 bases from J, with 10 bases between. The CDR3 contains 14 residues. Germline values: CDR1 SGDLS, CDR2 YYNGEE. CDR3 bases: TGTGCCAGCAGCGTAGACTGGCCGGGCGGGGAGCTGTTTTTT. It is translated as CASSVDWPGGELFF.

The chain employs TRBV20-1 and TRBJ2-1; possible D gene TRBD2, 6 bases. V was pared by 6 bases and J by 2 bases, with 14 bases between. The CDR3 is 14 residues long. Per germline, CDR1 DFQATT and CDR2 SNEGSKA (reference sequence). The CDR3 DNA follows: TGCAGTGCCCCCCGCGGGAACGCCTACAATGAGCAGTTCTTC. Residues: CSAPRGNAYNEQFF.

The rearrangement joins TRBV10-1 to TRBJ2-7, with 7 bases fitting TRBD2. J lost 2 bases, V lost 5 bases, and 6 bases had no gene match. This CDR3 spans 14 amino acids. Germline V lookup: CDR1 WNHNN, CDR2 SYGVQD (reference sequence). The CDR3 is CASSPPTSPYEQYF. CDR3 sequence (DNA): TGCGCCAGCAGTCCCCCGACTAGCCCCTACGAGCAGTACTTC.

By share, this clone ranks as medium-sized. The chain recombines TRBV6-1 with TRBJ2-7; 7 bases align to TRBD2. Trimming took 3 bases from V and 0 from J; bases not matched to a gene: 5. CDR3 length equals 15 residues. Per the germline V gene, CDR1 is MNHNS and CDR2 is SASEGT. The CDR3 sequence is CASSEEPSGSYEQYF. CDR3 in DNA: TGTGCCAGCAGTGAGGAGCCTAGCGGCTCCTACGAGCAGTACTTC.

By share, this clone ranks as medium-sized. The chain employs TRBV6-5 and TRBJ1-4; TRBD1 matches at 7 bases. J lost 6 bases, V lost 2 bases, and 9 bases had no gene match. Germline V gene sequence: CDR1 MNHEY, CDR2 SVGAGI. The CDR3 consists of 16 residues. CDR3 nucleotide sequence: TGTGCCAGCAGTTACGCGCAGGGGGTAGGGGATGAAAAACTGTTTTTT. It is translated as CASSYAQGVGDEKLFF.

V and J are TRBV27 and TRBJ2-7, with TRBD1 identical over 8 bases. Per germline, CDR1 MNHEY and CDR2 SMNVEV (reference sequence). This CDR3 is built from 14 residues. V was clipped by 6 bases and J by 10 bases; unmatched bases: 14. The DNA of the CDR3 is TGTGCCAGCAGCCCTTGGACAGGGCTCTCCGACCAGTACTTC. This codes for CASSPWTGLSDQYF.

The sample holds a few counts of this clone. This sequence joins TRBV28 and TRBJ1-1; D is undetermined. This CDR3 comprises 16 residues. Deletions cut 2 bases from V and 3 bases from J, with 16 bases between. Germline V gives CDR1 MDHEN, CDR2 SYDVKM. The CDR3 loop is CASSLTSPALYTEAFF. The CDR3 DNA follows: TGTGCCAGCAGTTTAACCAGTCCCGCTCTCTACACTGAAGCTTTCTTT.

V is TRBV19 and J is TRBJ1-2; D unclear. CDR1 is LNHDA and CDR2 is SQIVND in the germline V gene (reference sequence). Trimming took 5 bases from V and 10 from J, leaving 17 bases between them. The CDR3 spans 13 residues. CDR3 in DNA: TGTGCCAGTAGTTCTAAGTTGTCTGAGATCTACACCTTC. Amino acids: CASSSKLSEIYTF.